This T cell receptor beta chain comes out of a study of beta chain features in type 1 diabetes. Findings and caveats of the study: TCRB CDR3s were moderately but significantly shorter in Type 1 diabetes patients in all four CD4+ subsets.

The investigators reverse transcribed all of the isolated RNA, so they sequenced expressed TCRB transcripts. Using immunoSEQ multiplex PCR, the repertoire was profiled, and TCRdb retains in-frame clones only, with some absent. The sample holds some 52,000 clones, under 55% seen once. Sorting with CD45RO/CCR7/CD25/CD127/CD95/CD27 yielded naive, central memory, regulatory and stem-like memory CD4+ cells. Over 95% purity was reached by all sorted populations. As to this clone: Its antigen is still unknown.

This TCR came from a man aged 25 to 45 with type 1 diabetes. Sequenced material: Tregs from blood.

The CDR3 nucleotides read TGCAGCGTTGTCGGCTCCCGGGGGACCGGGGAGCTGTTTTTT. Translation: CSVVGSRGTGELFF. The rearrangement links TRBV29-1 to TRBJ2-2; maybe TRBD2 (6 bases). The CDR3 is 14 residues long. In germline, CDR1 is SQVTM, CDR2 ANQGSEA. V was trimmed by 4 bases and J by 5 bases, leaving 14 bases between them.